This TCR beta chain was identified in a study of blood T cell repertoires in COVID-19. Here immunoSEQ multiplex PCR was the method, and the copy in TCRdb shows in-frame clones only, minus some. Counted here are approximately 130,000 clones, roughly 87% occurring once; the ten biggest clones make up over 15%. The length of the CDR3 is 14 residues. The ends lost 7 bases at V and 2 bases at J; junction bases unmatched: 5. CDR1 and CDR2 (germline): KGHDR, SFDVKD. The sample was PBMCs or T cells enriched from blood (not recorded which). The chain links TRBV24-1 to TRBJ2-3; TRBD1 matches at 7 bases. The TCR sequence derives from a man aged 30-40 years who had recovered from COVID-19. CDR3 coding DNA: TGTGCCACCAGAGGACAGGATCACACAGATACGCAGTATTTT. It translates to CATRGQDHTDTQYF.